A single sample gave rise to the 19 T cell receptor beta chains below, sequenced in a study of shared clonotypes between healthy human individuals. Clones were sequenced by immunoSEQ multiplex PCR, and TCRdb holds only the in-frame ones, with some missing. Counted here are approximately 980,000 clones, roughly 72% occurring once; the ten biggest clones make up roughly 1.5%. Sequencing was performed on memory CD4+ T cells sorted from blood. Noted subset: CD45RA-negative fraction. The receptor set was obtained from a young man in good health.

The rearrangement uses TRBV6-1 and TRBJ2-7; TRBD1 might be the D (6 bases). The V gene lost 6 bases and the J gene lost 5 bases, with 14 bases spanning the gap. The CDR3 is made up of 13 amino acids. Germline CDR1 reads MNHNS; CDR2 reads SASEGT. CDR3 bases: TGTGCCAGCAGCGGGACATGGGGGAACGAGCAGTACTTC. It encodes CASSGTWGNEQYF.

CDR3 region: CAWSPGLYNSPLHF. The CDR3 nucleotides are TGTGCCTGGAGCCCAGGGCTCTATAATTCACCCCTCCACTTT. The rearrangement uses TRBV30 and TRBJ1-6; D perhaps matches TRBD1 (5 bases). The CDR3 length is 14 residues. Looked up from germline, CDR1 is GTSNPN and CDR2 is SVGIG (reference sequence). Trimming removed 3 bases from V and 3 bases from J, with 9 bases in between.

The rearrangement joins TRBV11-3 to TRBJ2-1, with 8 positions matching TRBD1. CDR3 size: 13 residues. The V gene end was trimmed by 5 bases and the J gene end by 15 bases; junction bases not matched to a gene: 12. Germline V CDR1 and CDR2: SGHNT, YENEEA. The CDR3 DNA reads TGTGCCAGCAGCCCACCCCTCCGGGACAGGCTGTTCTTC. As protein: CASSPPLRDRLFF. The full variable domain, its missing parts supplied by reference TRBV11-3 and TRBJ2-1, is EAGVVQSPRYKIIEKKQPVAFWCNPISGHNTLYWYLQNLGQGPELLIRYENEEAVDDSQLPKDRFSAERLKGVDSTLKIQPAELGDSAVYLCASSPPLRDRLFFGPGTRLTVL.

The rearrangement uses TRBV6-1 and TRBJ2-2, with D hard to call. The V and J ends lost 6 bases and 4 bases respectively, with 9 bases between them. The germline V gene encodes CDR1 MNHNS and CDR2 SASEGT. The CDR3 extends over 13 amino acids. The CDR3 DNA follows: TGTGCCAGCAGGCCACGGGCCACCGGGGAGCTGTTTTTT. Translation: CASRPRATGELFF.

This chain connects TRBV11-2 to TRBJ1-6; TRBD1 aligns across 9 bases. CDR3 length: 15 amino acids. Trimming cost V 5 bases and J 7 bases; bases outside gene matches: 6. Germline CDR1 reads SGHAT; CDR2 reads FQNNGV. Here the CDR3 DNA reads TGTGCCAGCAGCCCCCGGACAGGGGAAAATTCACCCCTCCACTTT. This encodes CASSPRTGENSPLHF.

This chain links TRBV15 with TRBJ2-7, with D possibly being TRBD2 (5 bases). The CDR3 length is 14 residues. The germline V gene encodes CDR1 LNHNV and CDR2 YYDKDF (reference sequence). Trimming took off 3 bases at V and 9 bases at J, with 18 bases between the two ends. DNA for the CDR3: TGTGCCACCAGCAGTAGGGAGACCCCACTCGGGCAGTACTTC. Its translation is CATSSRETPLGQYF.

The CDR3 is CASSSGLAGGPPETQYF. CDR3 DNA: TGCGCCAGCAGCTCGGGACTAGCGGGAGGGCCCCCCGAGACCCAGTACTTC. V usage is TRBV5-1 and J usage is TRBJ2-5; 16 bases are a match to TRBD2. This CDR3 has 17 amino acids. Per germline, CDR1 SGHRS and CDR2 YFSETQ. V lost 3 bases and J lost 5; bases outside the gene matches: 7.

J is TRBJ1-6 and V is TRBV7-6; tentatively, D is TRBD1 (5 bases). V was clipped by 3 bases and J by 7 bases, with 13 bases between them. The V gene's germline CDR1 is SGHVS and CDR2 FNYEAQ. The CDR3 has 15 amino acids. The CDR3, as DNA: TGTGCCAGCAGCTTGTGGGGGTCGGGAAATTCACCCCTCCACTTT. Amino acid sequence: CASSLWGSGNSPLHF.

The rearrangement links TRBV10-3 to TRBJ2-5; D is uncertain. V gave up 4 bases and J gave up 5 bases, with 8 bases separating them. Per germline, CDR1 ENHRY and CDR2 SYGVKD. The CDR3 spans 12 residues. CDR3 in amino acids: CAISVDGETQYF. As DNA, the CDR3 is TGTGCCATCAGTGTCGATGGGGAGACCCAGTACTTC.

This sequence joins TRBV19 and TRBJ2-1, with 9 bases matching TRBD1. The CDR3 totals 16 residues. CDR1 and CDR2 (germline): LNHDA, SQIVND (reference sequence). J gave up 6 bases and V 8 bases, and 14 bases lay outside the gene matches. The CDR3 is CASDGGGDRVVNEQFF. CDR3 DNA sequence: TGTGCCAGTGATGGGGGCGGGGACAGGGTTGTCAATGAGCAGTTCTTC. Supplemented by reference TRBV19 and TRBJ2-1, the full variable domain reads DGGITQSPKYLFRKEGQNVTLSCEQNLNHDAMYWYRQDPGQGLRLIYYSQIVNDFQKGDIAEGYSVSREKKESFPLTVTSAQKNPTAFYLCASDGGGDRVVNEQFFGPGTRLTVL.

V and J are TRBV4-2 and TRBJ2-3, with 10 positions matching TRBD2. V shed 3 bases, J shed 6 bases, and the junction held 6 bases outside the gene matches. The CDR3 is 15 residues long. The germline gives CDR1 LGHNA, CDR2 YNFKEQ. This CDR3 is CASSHSSGGGDTQYF. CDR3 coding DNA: TGTGCCAGCAGCCACTCTAGCGGGGGCGGGGATACGCAGTATTTT.

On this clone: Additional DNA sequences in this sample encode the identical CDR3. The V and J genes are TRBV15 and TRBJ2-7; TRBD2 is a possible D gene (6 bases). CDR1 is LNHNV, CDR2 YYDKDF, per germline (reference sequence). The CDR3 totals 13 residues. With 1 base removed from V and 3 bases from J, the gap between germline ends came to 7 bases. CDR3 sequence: CATSRGGDYEQYF. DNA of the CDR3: TGTGCCACCAGCAGAGGGGGGGACTACGAGCAGTACTTC.

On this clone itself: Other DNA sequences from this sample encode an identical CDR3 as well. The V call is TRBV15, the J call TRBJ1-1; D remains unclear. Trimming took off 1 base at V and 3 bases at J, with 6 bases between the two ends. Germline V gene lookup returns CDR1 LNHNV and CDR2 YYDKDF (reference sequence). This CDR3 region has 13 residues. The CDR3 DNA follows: TGTGCCACCAGCAGAGGATGGGACACTGAAGCTTTCTTT. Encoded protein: CATSRGWDTEAFF.

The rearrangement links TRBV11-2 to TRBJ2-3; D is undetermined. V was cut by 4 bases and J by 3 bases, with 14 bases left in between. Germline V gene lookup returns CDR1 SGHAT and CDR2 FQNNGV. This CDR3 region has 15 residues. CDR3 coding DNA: TGTGCCAGCAGCTATACCGGGTTTGGGACAGATACGCAGTATTTT. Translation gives CASSYTGFGTDTQYF.

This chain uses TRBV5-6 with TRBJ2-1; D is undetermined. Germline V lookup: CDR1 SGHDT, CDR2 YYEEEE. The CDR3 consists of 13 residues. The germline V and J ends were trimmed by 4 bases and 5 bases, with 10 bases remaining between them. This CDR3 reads CASSLGRHNEQFF. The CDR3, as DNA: TGTGCCAGCAGCCTCGGACGACACAATGAGCAGTTCTTC. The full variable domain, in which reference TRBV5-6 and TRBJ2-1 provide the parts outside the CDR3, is DAGVTQSPTHLIKTRGQQVTLRCSPKSGHDTVSWYQQALGQGPQFIFQYYEEEERQRGNFPDRFSGHQFPNYSSELNVNALLLGDSALYLCASSLGRHNEQFFGPGTRLTVL.

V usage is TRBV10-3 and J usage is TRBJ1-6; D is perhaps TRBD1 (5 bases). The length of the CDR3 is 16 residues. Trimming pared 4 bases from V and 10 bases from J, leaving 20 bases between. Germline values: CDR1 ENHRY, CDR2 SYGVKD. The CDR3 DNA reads TGTGCCATCAGTGGGGGCCTAAGAGGGGATGGATCACCCCTCCACTTT. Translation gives CAISGGLRGDGSPLHF.

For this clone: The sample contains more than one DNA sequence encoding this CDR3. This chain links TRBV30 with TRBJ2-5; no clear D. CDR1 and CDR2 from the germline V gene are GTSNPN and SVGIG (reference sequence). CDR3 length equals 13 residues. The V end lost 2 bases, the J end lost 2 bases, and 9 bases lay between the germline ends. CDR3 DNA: TGTGCCTGGAGTCCAGGCCGGCAAGAGACCCAGTACTTC. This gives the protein CAWSPGRQETQYF.

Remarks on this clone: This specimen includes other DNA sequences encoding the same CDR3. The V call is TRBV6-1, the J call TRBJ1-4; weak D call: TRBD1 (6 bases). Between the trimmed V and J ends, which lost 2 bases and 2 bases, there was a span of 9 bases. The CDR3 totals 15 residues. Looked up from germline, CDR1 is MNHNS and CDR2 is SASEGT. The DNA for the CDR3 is TGTGCCAGCAGTGAACGGACAGCGACTAATGAAAAACTGTTTTTT. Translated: CASSERTATNEKLFF.

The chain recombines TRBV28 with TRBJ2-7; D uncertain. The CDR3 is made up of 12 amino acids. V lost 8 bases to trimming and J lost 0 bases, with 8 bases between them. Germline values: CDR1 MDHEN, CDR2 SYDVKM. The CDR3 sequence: CASHSLSYEQYF. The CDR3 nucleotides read TGTGCCAGCCATTCCCTCTCCTACGAGCAGTACTTC.